The 26 T cell receptor beta chains below were found in one sample sequenced in a study of blood T cell repertoires in COVID-19. Sequencing used immunoSEQ multiplex PCR; TCRdb keeps in-frame clones, though not all of them. The sample lists approximately 41,000 clones, around 87% occurring once. Material for sequencing was peripheral blood. The receptors were sampled from a woman aged 80 or over with active COVID-19.

The V gene is TRBV5-1, the J gene TRBJ2-5, with 9 bases matching TRBD2. Looked up from germline, CDR1 is SGHRS and CDR2 is YFSETQ. J lost 0 bases, V lost 4 bases, and 1 base had no gene match. This CDR3 has 14 residues. Here the CDR3 reads CASSSGGNQETQYF. In DNA form, the CDR3 reads TGCGCCAGCAGCAGCGGGGGGAACCAAGAGACCCAGTACTTC.

The table lists this clone with a count of one. This chain connects TRBV7-9 to TRBJ2-3; 7 bases match TRBD2. The trim removed 5 bases at V and 2 bases at J, leaving 19 bases unmatched. The germline V gene has CDR1 SEHNR and CDR2 FQNEAQ (reference sequence). CDR3 length equals 19 residues. CDR3 sequence (DNA): TGTGCCAGCAGCCCATATCGGGGGGTCACCCCGAAGATCACAGATACGCAGTATTTT. Translating gives CASSPYRGVTPKITDTQYF.

The rearrangement joins TRBV30 to TRBJ1-4; D is unresolved. V gave up 3 bases and J gave up 7 bases, with 18 bases separating them. Germline lookup yields CDR1 GTSNPN and CDR2 SVGIG (reference sequence). The CDR3 loop spans 15 amino acids. The CDR3 DNA is TGTGCCTGGAGGTCCGCCGAGTATAGACTTGAAAAACTGTTTTTT. As protein: CAWRSAEYRLEKLFF.

V is TRBV24-1 and J is TRBJ2-3; D is uncertain. The CDR3 is made up of 16 amino acids. The V and J ends lost 0 bases and 1 base respectively, with 10 bases between them. Germline loops: CDR1 KGHDR, CDR2 SFDVKD. CDR3 bases: TGTGCCACCAGTGATTTGTTCTTTGGAGGCACAGATACGCAGTATTTT. Amino acid sequence: CATSDLFFGGTDTQYF.

The table lists this clone with a count of one. J is TRBJ1-5 and V is TRBV7-2; D is unresolved. The V end lost 3 bases, the J end lost 4 bases, and 7 bases lay between the germline ends. Germline values: CDR1 SGHTA, CDR2 FQGNSA. The CDR3 totals 13 residues. The DNA of the CDR3 is TGTGCCAGCAGCTTCAGTCAAAATCAGCCCCAGCATTTT. Translated: CASSFSQNQPQHF.

The chain combines TRBV25-1 with TRBJ2-1; 11 bases match TRBD2. The V gene's germline CDR1 is MGHDK and CDR2 SYGVNS. The CDR3 runs 17 residues. The V and J ends lost 2 bases and 5 bases, in that order; junction bases with no gene match: 8. CDR3 in amino acids: CASSEGFSGGGHNEQFF. DNA of the CDR3: TGTGCCAGCAGTGAAGGGTTTAGCGGGGGGGGGCACAATGAGCAGTTCTTC.

The rearrangement uses TRBV5-1 and TRBJ1-1; D is perhaps TRBD1 (6 bases). Germline CDR1 SGHRS, CDR2 YFSETQ. Trimming pared 0 bases from V and 4 bases from J, leaving 10 bases between. The CDR3 spans 14 residues. CDR3 DNA: TGCGCCAGCAGCTTGGGCAGGGGCATCACTGAAGCTTTCTTT. Translation: CASSLGRGITEAFF.

The chain recombines TRBV4-1 with TRBJ1-1; D gene uncertain. Looked up from germline, CDR1 is MGHRA and CDR2 is YSYEKL. The CDR3 runs to 17 residues. V was pared by 0 bases and J by 0 bases, with 14 bases between. This CDR3 is CASSQEGGRVMNTEAFF. DNA of the CDR3: TGCGCCAGCAGCCAAGAGGGAGGGCGGGTTATGAACACTGAAGCTTTCTTT.

V and J are TRBV28 and TRBJ1-2; a weak D match, TRBD1 (6 bases). The CDR3 sequence is 16 residues long. The germline CDR1 and CDR2 sequences are MDHEN and SYDVKM. Deletions cut 3 bases from V and 5 bases from J, with 19 bases between. CDR3 in DNA: TGTGCCAGCAGTTTCGTTGGGGGCGCGGGTGTTTATGGCTACACCTTC. Translated: CASSFVGGAGVYGYTF.

This clone has a handful of counts. This sequence joins TRBV7-8 and TRBJ1-5; TRBD1 might be the D (6 bases). CDR1 is SGHVS, CDR2 FQNEAQ, per germline. This CDR3 is 15 amino acids long. V was pared by 5 bases and J by 1 base, with 12 bases between. This chain's CDR3 is CASSDQGLSNQPQHF. DNA for the CDR3: TGTGCCAGCAGCGACCAGGGGCTAAGCAATCAGCCCCAGCATTTT.

This chain joins TRBV6-1 and TRBJ1-3; 10 bases align to TRBD1. This CDR3 has 20 amino acids. Per germline, CDR1 MNHNS and CDR2 SASEGT. The junction had 14 bases not matched to a gene; V was cut back by 3 bases and J by 0 bases. The CDR3 sequence: CASSENSGTGAGDSGNTIYF. CDR3 in DNA: TGTGCCAGCAGTGAGAACTCCGGGACAGGGGCTGGGGACTCTGGAAACACCATATATTTT.

The chain is built from TRBV19 and TRBJ2-3, with TRBD1 matching over 9 bases. The junction had 9 bases not matched to a gene; V was cut back by 4 bases and J by 4 bases. In germline, CDR1 is LNHDA, CDR2 SQIVND (reference sequence). The CDR3 is 16 residues long. Written as DNA, the CDR3 is TGTGCCAGTAGTACTCGGACAGGGGAGGTTGCAGATACGCAGTATTTT. Residues: CASSTRTGEVADTQYF.

The CDR3 nucleotides are TGTGCCAGCAGCGTAAGGGCGGGGCCAAACACCGGGGAGCTGTTTTTT. This codes for CASSVRAGPNTGELFF. V usage is TRBV7-2 and J usage is TRBJ2-2; a weak D match, TRBD2 (6 bases). CDR3 size: 16 residues. In germline, CDR1 is SGHTA, CDR2 FQGNSA. Trimming left V 5 bases short and J 2 bases short, with 15 bases between. The complete variable domain, with remaining parts taken from reference TRBV7-2 and TRBJ2-2, reads GAGVSQSPSNKVTEKGKDVELRCDPISGHTALYWYRQSLGQGLEFLIYFQGNSAPDKSGLPSDRFSAERTGGSVSTLTIQRTQQEDSAVYLCASSVRAGPNTGELFFGEGSRLTVL.

The chain uses TRBV7-6 and TRBJ1-1; D is unclear. This CDR3 is 18 amino acids long. The germline V gene has CDR1 SGHVS and CDR2 FNYEAQ. V dropped 5 bases and J dropped 1 base, with 23 bases sitting between them. The CDR3 nucleotides are TGTGCCAGCAGCCGAGCCCCCTCCGGCGGGCTGAGGAACACTGAAGCTTTCTTT. Its translation: CASSRAPSGGLRNTEAFF.

This rearrangement joins TRBV7-2 to TRBJ2-7; D possibly corresponds to TRBD1 (5 bases). The CDR3 length is 18 residues. Trimming cost V 1 base and J 2 bases, with 21 bases left between them. Per germline, CDR1 SGHTA and CDR2 FQGNSA. CDR3 in DNA: TGTGCCAGCAGCTTAGTTGGACACATGGGGTCCGTGGCCTACGAGCAGTACTTC. This sequence encodes CASSLVGHMGSVAYEQYF.

For the CDR3, the DNA is TGCAGCGTCCTTTCCACAGGGGAAGAGACCCAGTACTTC. This encodes CSVLSTGEETQYF. The rearrangement joins TRBV29-1 to TRBJ2-5, with 7 bases identical to TRBD1. The germline CDR1 and CDR2 sequences are SQVTM and ANQGSEA. The CDR3 extends over 13 amino acids. V dropped 6 bases and J dropped 3; count of bases not matched to a gene: 7.

This clone was counted between two and nine times. The chain links TRBV19 to TRBJ2-5; 14 bases are a match to TRBD2. Trimming removed 5 bases from V and 7 bases from J; junction bases left unmatched: 9. CDR3 length equals 16 residues. Germline lookup yields CDR1 LNHDA and CDR2 SQIVND (reference sequence). CDR3 DNA: TGTGCCAGTAGTCTCGGGACTAGCGGGGGTACCGGGACCCAGTACTTC. This codes for CASSLGTSGGTGTQYF.

This chain uses TRBV5-5 with TRBJ1-1; no definite D call. The CDR3 consists of 13 residues. Germline values: CDR1 SGHKS, CDR2 YYEKEE (reference sequence). V lost 1 base to trimming and J lost 4 bases, with 8 bases between them. CDR3 sequence (DNA): TGTGCCAGCAGCTTGAATGTGGCCACTGAAGCTTTCTTT. Its protein is CASSLNVATEAFF.

The chain has TRBV7-2 and TRBJ2-3; D is possibly TRBD2 (7 bases). V was trimmed by 4 bases and J by 1 base, leaving 24 bases between them. Per germline, CDR1 SGHTA and CDR2 FQGNSA. The CDR3 is 19 residues long. For the CDR3, the DNA is TGTGCCAGCAGCTCGCCGGCCCTGGGGGGGCGCTTCGGCACAGATACGCAGTATTTT. Its protein is CASSSPALGGRFGTDTQYF.

The rearrangement links TRBV6-1 to TRBJ2-3; D might be TRBD1 (5 bases). From germline, CDR1 is MNHNS and CDR2 SASEGT. This CDR3 is 15 amino acids long. Trimming removed 2 bases at V and 4 bases at J, with 13 bases between. Here the CDR3 reads CASSESWSGPDTQYF. DNA of the CDR3: TGTGCCAGCAGTGAATCTTGGTCAGGGCCAGATACGCAGTATTTT.

The chain combines TRBV15 with TRBJ2-7, with TRBD2 matching 7 bases. CDR1 and CDR2 from the germline V gene are LNHNV and YYDKDF (reference sequence). The CDR3 has 14 amino acids. CDR3: CATHDASGAGEQYF. The CDR3 DNA follows: TGTGCTACTCACGACGCTAGCGGCGCGGGTGAGCAGTACTTC.

V and J are TRBV5-1 and TRBJ2-5; 8 nucleotides match TRBD2. Germline lookup yields CDR1 SGHRS and CDR2 YFSETQ. This CDR3 has 15 residues. V was pared by 4 bases and J by 1 base, with 6 bases of the junction left unmatched. The CDR3 region is CASSPQRGPQETQYF. CDR3 sequence (DNA): TGCGCCAGCAGCCCCCAGCGGGGGCCCCAAGAGACCCAGTACTTC.

The rearrangement uses TRBV18 and TRBJ2-7; 8 nucleotides align to TRBD2. From germline, CDR1 is KGHSH and CDR2 LQKENI. The CDR3 length is 17 residues. After removal of 4 bases from V and 0 bases from J, the junction contained 11 bases not matched to a gene. The CDR3 loop reads CASSRYSSGQRSYEQYF. The CDR3 DNA sequence: TGTGCCAGCTCACGCTACTCTAGCGGGCAACGCTCCTACGAGCAGTACTTC.

The chain joins TRBV6-6 to TRBJ1-2, with a possible D match to TRBD1 (5 bases). The CDR3 is made up of 14 amino acids. V lost 3 bases to trimming and J lost 7 bases, with 15 bases between them. Germline CDR1 and CDR2: MNHNY and SVGAGI (reference sequence). CDR3 sequence reads: CASSYISKGIGYTF. CDR3 in DNA: TGTGCCAGCAGTTATATCTCAAAGGGGATTGGCTACACCTTC.

This clone was observed once. The V gene is TRBV7-2, the J gene TRBJ2-2, with D possibly being TRBD2 (6 bases). Trimming stripped 6 bases from V and 7 bases from J, with 12 bases between. CDR3 length: 13 amino acids. Germline loops: CDR1 SGHTA, CDR2 FQGNSA. The CDR3 bases are TGTGCCAGCAGTTACCTCGGGGGCGGGGAGCTGTTTTTT. As protein: CASSYLGGGELFF.

Comments on this clone: The junction does not match germline at one end; this may be a read error. The rearrangement joins TRBV18 to TRBJ2-7, with 7 bases that match TRBD1. Germline CDR1 is KGHSH and CDR2 is LQKENI. The length of the CDR3 is 13 residues. CDR3: CASSPTGQEAPFF. CDR3 nucleotides: TGTGCCAGCTCACCGACAGGACAGGAAGCCCCCTTCTTC.